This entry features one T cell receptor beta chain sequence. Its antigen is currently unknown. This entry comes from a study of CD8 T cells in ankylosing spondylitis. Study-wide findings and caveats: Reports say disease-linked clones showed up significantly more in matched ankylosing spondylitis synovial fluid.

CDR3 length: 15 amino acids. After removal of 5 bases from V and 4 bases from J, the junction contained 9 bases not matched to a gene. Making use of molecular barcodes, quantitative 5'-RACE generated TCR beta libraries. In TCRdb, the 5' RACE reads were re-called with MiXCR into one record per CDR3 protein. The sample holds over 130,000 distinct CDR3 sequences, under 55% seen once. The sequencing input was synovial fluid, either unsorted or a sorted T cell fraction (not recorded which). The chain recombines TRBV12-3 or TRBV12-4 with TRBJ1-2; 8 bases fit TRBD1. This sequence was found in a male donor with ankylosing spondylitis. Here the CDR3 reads CASSLDRGVSYGYTF. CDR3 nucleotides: TGTGCCAGCAGTCTTGACAGGGGCGTTAGCTATGGCTACACCTTC.